The sequence of this TCR beta chain was determined in a study of memory CD4+ T cells and cytomegalovirus serostatus. Worth noting for this clone: The target antigen is unknown.

Points from the study as a whole: Suggested: most of the CMV-linked TCR signature lies in CD4+ memory cells.

Assay used: immunoSEQ multiplex PCR; TCRdb lists only in-frame clones, some missing. The table has about 75,000 clones, about 78% seen once. The CDR3 spans 13 residues. Germline V lookup: CDR1 SNHLY, CDR2 FYNNEI. The ends were cut back, 5 bases at V and 1 base at J, with 9 bases in the middle. Single viable CD3+CD4+CD8-CD45RO+ cells were sorted as the memory CD4+ T cells. The sequenced sample consisted of memory CD4+ T cells from blood. The sequence was collected from an adult in good health and CMV-seropositive. The chain employs TRBV2 and TRBJ2-7; perhaps TRBD2 as D (5 bases). The CDR3 region is CASSQTGSYEQYV. In DNA form, the CDR3 reads TGTGCCAGCAGTCAGACGGGATCCTACGAGCAGTACGTC.